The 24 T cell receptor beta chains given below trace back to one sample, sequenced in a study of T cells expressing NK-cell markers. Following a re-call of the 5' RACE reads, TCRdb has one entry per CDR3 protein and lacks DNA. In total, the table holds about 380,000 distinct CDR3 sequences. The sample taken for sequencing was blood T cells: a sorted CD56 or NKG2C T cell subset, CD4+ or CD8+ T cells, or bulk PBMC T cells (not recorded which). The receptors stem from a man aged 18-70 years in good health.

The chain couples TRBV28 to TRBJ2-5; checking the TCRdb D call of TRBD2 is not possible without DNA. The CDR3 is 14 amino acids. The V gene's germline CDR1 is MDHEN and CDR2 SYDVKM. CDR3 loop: CASSLWGEGETQYF.

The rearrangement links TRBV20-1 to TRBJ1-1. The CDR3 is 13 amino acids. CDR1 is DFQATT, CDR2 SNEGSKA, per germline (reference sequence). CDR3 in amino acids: CSARRRGPVDAFF.

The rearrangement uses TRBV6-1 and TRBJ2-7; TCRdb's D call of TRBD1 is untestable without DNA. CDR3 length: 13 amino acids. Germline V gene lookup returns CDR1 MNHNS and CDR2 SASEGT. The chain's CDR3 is CASSEPGQLTRYF.

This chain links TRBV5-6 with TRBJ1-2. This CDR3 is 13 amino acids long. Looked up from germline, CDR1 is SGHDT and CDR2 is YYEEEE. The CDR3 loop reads CASRVSELNGYTF.

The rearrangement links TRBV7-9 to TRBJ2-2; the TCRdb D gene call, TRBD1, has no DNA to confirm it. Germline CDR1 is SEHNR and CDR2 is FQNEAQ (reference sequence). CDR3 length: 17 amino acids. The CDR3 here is CASSYGRVGADTGELFF.

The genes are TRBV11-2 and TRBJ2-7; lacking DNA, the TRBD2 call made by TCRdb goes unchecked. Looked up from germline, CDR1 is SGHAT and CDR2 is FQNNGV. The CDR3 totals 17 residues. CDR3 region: CASSLESPWASGIEQYF.

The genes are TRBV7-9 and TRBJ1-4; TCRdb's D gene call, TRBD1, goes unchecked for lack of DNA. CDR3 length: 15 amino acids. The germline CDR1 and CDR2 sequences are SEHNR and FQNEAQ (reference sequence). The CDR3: CASSPMDKAGEKLFF.

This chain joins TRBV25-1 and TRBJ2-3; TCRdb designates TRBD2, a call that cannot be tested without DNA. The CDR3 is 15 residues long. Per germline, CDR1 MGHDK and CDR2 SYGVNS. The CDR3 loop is CASSESGLYWDTQYF.

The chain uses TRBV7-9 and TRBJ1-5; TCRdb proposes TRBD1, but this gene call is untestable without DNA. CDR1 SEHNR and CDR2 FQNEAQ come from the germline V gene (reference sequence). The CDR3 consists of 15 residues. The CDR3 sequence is CASDSTGGNAQPQHF.

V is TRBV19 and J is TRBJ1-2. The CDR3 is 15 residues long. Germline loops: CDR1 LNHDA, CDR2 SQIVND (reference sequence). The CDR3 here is CASSIDGTPRYRYTF.

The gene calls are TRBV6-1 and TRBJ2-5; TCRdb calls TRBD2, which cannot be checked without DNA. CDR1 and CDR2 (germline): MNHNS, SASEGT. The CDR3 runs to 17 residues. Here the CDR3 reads CASSNTGLAGAGETQYF.

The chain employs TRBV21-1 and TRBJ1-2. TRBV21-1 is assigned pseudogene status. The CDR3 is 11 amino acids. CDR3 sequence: CASSYYYGYTF.

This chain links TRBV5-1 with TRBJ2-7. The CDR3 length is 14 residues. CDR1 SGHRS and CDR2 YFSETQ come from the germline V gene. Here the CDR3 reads CASSYGTTTYEQYF.

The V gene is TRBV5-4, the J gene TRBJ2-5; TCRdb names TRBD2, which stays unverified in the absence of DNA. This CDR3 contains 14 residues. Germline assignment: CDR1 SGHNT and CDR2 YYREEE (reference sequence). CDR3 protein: CASSGGLYQETQYF. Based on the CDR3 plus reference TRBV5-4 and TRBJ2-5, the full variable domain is ETGVTQSPTHLIKTRGQQVTLRCSSQSGHNTVSWYQQALGQGPQFIFQYYREEENGRGNFPPRFSGLQFPNYSSELNVNALELDDSALYLCASSGGLYQETQYFGPGTRLLVL.

The CDR3 region is CASSPTGGHQETQYF. V is TRBV12-3 or TRBV12-4 and J is TRBJ2-5; the TCRdb D gene call, TRBD1, has no DNA to confirm it. The CDR3 length is 15 residues.

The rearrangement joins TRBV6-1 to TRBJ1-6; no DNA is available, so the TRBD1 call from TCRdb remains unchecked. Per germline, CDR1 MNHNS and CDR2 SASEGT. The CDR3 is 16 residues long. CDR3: CASSLGTAGYNSPLHF.

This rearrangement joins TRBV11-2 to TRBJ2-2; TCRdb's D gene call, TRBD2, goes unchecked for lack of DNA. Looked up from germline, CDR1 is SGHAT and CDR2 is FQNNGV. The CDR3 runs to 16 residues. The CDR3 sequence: CASSRAGLAMTGELFF.

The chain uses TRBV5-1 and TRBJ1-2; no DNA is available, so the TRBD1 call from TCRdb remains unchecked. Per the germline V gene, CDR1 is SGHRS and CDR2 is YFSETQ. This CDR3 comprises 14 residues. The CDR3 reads CASSLGQGLGGYTF.

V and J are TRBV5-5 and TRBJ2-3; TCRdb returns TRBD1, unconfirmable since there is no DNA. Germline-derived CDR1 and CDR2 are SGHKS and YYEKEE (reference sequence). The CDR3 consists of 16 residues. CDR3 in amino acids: CASSFRRDSPQNTQYF.

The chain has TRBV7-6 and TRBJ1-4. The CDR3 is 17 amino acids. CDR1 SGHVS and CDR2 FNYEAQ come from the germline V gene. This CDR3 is CASSLNTPGQRVAKLFF.

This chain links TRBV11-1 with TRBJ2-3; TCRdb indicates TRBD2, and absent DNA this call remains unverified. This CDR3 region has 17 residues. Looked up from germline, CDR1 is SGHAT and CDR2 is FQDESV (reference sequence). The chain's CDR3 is CASSPKVLAGARGLQYF. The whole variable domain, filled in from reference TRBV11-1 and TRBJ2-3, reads EAEVAQSPRYKITEKSQAVAFWCDPISGHATLYWYRQILGQGPELLVQFQDESVVDDSQLPKDRFSAERLKGVDSTLKIQPAELGDSAMYLCASSPKVLAGARGLQYFGPGTRLTVL.

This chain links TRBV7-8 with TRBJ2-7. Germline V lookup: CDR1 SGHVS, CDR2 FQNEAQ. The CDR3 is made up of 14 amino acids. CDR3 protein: CASSLGLRSYEQYF.

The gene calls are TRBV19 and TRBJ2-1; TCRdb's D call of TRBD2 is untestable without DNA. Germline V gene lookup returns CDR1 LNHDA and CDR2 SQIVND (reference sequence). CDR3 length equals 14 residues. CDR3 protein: CATSDRGGSNEQFF.

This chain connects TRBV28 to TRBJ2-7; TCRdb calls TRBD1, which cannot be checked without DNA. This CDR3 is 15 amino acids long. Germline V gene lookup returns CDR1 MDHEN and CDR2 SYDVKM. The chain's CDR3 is CASSLRDRDTYEQYF.